This T cell receptor beta chain is drawn from a study of response to subunit inactivated influenza vaccine. Study results and limitations: It was the authors' suggestion that each seasonal influenza vaccination recruits few new T cells.

This CDR3 is 12 amino acids long. Trimming shortened V by 6 bases and J by 1 base, and 7 bases separated the two germline ends. Germline V gene data show CDR1 as MDHEN and CDR2 as SYDVKM. TCRdb re-derived calls from the RT-PCR reads in MiXCR, one entry per CDR3 protein. Of hundreds of thousands of distinct CDR3 sequences in the sample, approximately 15% were seen once. In the case of this clonotype: Its antigen is still unknown.

The chain combines TRBV28 with TRBJ2-7; D remains ambiguous. The receptor comes from a man aged 45-65 years who received an inactivated influenza vaccine. The starting material was PBMCs from blood, obtained roughly 15 days before vaccination. CDR3 in amino acids: CASRVGSYEQYF. The DNA of the CDR3 is TGTGCCAGCAGGGTCGGTTCCTACGAGCAGTACTTC.